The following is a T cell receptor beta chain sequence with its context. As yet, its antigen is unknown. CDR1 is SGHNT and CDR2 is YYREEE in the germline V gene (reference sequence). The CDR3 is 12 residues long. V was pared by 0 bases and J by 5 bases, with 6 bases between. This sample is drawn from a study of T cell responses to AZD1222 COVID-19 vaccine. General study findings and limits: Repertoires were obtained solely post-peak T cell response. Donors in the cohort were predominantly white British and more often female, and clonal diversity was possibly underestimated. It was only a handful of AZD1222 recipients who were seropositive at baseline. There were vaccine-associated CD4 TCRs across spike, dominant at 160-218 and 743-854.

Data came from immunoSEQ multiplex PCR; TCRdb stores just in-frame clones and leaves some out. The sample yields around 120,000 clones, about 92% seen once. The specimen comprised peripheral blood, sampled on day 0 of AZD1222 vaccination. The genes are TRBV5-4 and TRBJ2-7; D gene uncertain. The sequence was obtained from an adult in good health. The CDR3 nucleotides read TGTGCCAGCAGCTTGGACTGGAACGAGCAGTACTTC. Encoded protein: CASSLDWNEQYF.